This T cell receptor beta chain was observed in a study of T cells expressing NK-cell markers. Regarding the study as a whole: In five to seven donors, dominant CD3+CD56+NKG2C+ clonotypes ranked among the top 10 CD8+ clonotypes.

CDR1 is SQVTM and CDR2 is ANQGSEA in the germline V gene. The CDR3 covers 13 residues. UMIs were included in TCR beta cDNA generated by 5'RACE template switching. TCRdb re-analyzed the 5' RACE reads; it lists each CDR3 protein once, without DNA. The specimen's table records under 200,000 distinct CDR3 sequences. Turning to this clonotype: Its antigen is currently unknown.

The receptor was isolated from a woman between 18 and 70 years old in good health. Sequencing input: blood T cells: a sorted CD56 or NKG2C T cell subset, CD4+ or CD8+ T cells, or bulk PBMC T cells (not recorded which). The chain is built from TRBV29-1 and TRBJ2-1. The CDR3 is CSVDTGSDNEQFF.